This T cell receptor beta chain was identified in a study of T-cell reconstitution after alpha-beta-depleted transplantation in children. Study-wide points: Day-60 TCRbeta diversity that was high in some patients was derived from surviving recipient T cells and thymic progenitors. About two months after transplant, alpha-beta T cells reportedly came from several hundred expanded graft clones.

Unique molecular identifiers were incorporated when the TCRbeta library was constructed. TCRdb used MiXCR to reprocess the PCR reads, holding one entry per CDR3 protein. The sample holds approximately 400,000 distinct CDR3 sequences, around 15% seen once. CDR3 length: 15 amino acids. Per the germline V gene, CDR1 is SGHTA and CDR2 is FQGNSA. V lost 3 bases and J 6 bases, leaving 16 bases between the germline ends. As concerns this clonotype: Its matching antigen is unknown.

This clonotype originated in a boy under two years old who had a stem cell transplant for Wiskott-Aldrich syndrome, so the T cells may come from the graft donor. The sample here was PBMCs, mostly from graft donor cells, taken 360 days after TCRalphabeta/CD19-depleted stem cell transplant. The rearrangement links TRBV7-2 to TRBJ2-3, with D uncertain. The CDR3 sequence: CASSFRAKPSDTQYF. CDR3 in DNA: TGTGCCAGCAGCTTCCGGGCTAAGCCCTCCGATACGCAGTATTTT.